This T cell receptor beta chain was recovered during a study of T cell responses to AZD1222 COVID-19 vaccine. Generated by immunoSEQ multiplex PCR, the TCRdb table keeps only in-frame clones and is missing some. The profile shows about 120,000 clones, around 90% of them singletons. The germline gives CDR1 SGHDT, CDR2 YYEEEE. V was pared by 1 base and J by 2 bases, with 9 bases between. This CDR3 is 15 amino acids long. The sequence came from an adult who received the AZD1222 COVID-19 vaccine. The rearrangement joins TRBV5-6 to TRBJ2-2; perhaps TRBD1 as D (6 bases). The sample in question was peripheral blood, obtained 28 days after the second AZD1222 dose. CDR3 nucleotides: TGTGCCAGCAGCTTGCGGACAGCCAACACCGGGGAGCTGTTTTTT. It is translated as CASSLRTANTGELFF.